This entry lists 20 T cell receptor beta chains sequenced from one sample in a study of blood T cell repertoires in COVID-19. Some clones are missing from TCRdb's copy, which holds only in-frame ones; the method was immunoSEQ multiplex PCR. The sample comprises approximately 200,000 clones, about 85% of which are singletons, and roughly 2.9% rests with the top ten. The sequencing sample was made of peripheral blood. These TCRs come from a woman aged 25 to 39 with active or convalescent COVID-19.

This clone was recorded only once. V gene TRBV7-2 combines with J gene TRBJ2-2; TRBD1 aligns across 9 bases. Germline V lookup: CDR1 SGHTA, CDR2 FQGNSA. CDR3 length: 16 residues. V was clipped by 3 bases and J by 6 bases; unmatched bases: 8. CDR3 residues: CASSFGTGQSAGELFF. The CDR3 DNA follows: TGTGCCAGCAGCTTCGGGACAGGGCAGTCCGCCGGGGAGCTGTTTTTT.

The sample holds a few counts of this clone. The chain employs TRBV4-1 and TRBJ1-5; possibly TRBD1 for D (6 bases). The CDR3 is made up of 15 amino acids. Germline V lookup: CDR1 MGHRA, CDR2 YSYEKL. Deletions cut 1 base from V and 4 bases from J, with 11 bases between. As DNA, the CDR3 is TGCGCCAGCAGCCAAGGAGGGGGAAGAAATCAGCCCCAGCATTTT. It is translated as CASSQGGGRNQPQHF.

This sequence joins TRBV2 and TRBJ2-2, with a weak D call TRBD1 (7 bases). V was cut by 9 bases and J by 4 bases, with 18 bases left in between. This CDR3 contains 15 residues. CDR1 and CDR2 (germline): SNHLY, FYNNEI. The CDR3 DNA sequence: TGTGCCAGTACCTACCAGGGGGGAACCACCGGGGAGCTGTTTTTT. Protein sequence: CASTYQGGTTGELFF.

CDR3 region: CASRGWSGGLGPEAFF. CDR3 sequence (DNA): TGTGCCAGCAGGGGTTGGTCAGGGGGGTTAGGCCCTGAAGCTTTCTTT. This rearrangement joins TRBV2 to TRBJ1-1; the match to TRBD1 covers 7 bases. Per the germline V gene, CDR1 is SNHLY and CDR2 is FYNNEI. The length of the CDR3 is 16 residues. J gave up 6 bases and V 6 bases, and 16 bases lay outside the gene matches.

The chain carries TRBV7-2 and TRBJ1-1; 9 bases are shared with TRBD1. The CDR3 sequence is 14 residues long. V trimming: 6 bases; J trimming: 3 bases; junction bases outside the gene matches: 5. Germline assignment: CDR1 SGHTA and CDR2 FQGNSA. The chain's CDR3 is CASRRTGVDTEAFF. In nucleotides, the CDR3 is TGTGCCAGCAGAAGGACAGGGGTCGACACTGAAGCTTTCTTT.

V gene TRBV11-2 combines with J gene TRBJ2-1; 8 bases agree with TRBD1. This CDR3 has 13 amino acids. Germline CDR1 reads SGHAT; CDR2 reads FQNNGV. The J segment lost 7 bases and the V segment lost 8 bases, leaving 7 bases of the junction unmatched. In DNA form, the CDR3 reads TGTGCCAGCGGCCGACAGGGGAGGAATGAGCAGTTCTTC. Translated, it gives CASGRQGRNEQFF.

The rearrangement uses TRBV11-3 and TRBJ1-3, with 7 bases lining up with TRBD1. J was trimmed by 0 bases and V by 1 base; bases with no gene match: 6. CDR3 length: 17 residues. CDR1 and CDR2 (germline): SGHNT, YENEEA. CDR3 sequence: CASSLGGGAYSGNTIYF. CDR3 nucleotide sequence: TGTGCCAGCAGCTTAGGAGGGGGCGCCTACTCTGGAAACACCATATATTTT.

The chain carries TRBV6-5 and TRBJ2-1, with D perhaps matching TRBD2 (5 bases). Per the germline V gene, CDR1 is MNHEY and CDR2 is SVGAGI. V was shortened by 2 bases and J by 9 bases, with 14 bases between the two germline ends. The CDR3 totals 14 residues. The CDR3 is CASSYGRRVSEQFF. The CDR3 DNA is TGTGCCAGCAGTTACGGTCGGCGGGTCAGTGAGCAGTTCTTC.

In this sample, this clone turned up once. This chain joins TRBV3-1 (or the pseudogene TRBV3-2) and TRBJ1-6; D possibly corresponds to TRBD1 (5 bases). CDR1 is LGHDT and CDR2 is YNNKEL in the germline V gene (reference sequence). The V and J ends lost 6 bases and 3 bases respectively, with 15 bases between them. This CDR3 is built from 16 residues. The CDR3 bases are TGTGCCAGCAGGGAGGGACCGCAACTCTATAATTCACCCCTCCACTTT. Translated: CASREGPQLYNSPLHF.

This sequence joins TRBV3-1 (or the pseudogene TRBV3-2) and TRBJ2-5; TRBD2 aligns across 9 bases. Germline V gene lookup returns CDR1 LGHDT and CDR2 YNNKEL (reference sequence). The ends lost 2 bases at V and 5 bases at J; junction bases unmatched: 9. This CDR3 comprises 16 residues. This CDR3 reads CASSQLVAGDEETQYF. CDR3 in DNA: TGTGCCAGCAGCCAACTAGTAGCGGGAGATGAGGAGACCCAGTACTTC.

The chain links TRBV19 to TRBJ2-2; a weak D match, TRBD1 (5 bases). Looked up from germline, CDR1 is LNHDA and CDR2 is SQIVND (reference sequence). The V end lost 11 bases, the J end lost 2 bases, and 15 bases lay between the germline ends. This CDR3 region has 14 residues. In DNA form, the CDR3 reads TGTGCCGCAGGCAGGCAGGGTAACACCGGGGAGCTGTTTTTT. Protein sequence: CAAGRQGNTGELFF.

This clone appeared a few times. The chain employs TRBV7-2 and TRBJ2-3; tentatively, D is TRBD2 (6 bases). Germline V gene sequence: CDR1 SGHTA, CDR2 FQGNSA. The length of the CDR3 is 15 residues. V lost 3 bases to trimming and J lost 0 bases, with 10 bases between them. The CDR3 DNA reads as TGTGCCAGCAGCTTGGAGGGTGTCAGCACAGATACGCAGTATTTT. This codes for CASSLEGVSTDTQYF.

The sample holds one count of this clone. The J gene is TRBJ2-7, the V gene TRBV5-1; TRBD2 matches at 9 bases. The CDR3 is 15 residues long. Germline assignment: CDR1 SGHRS and CDR2 YFSETQ. Trimming removed 1 base from V and 6 bases from J; junction bases left unmatched: 8. Written as DNA, the CDR3 is TGCGCCAGCAGCTTGACCATAGCGGGAGAGTCCGAGCAGTACTTC. Translated: CASSLTIAGESEQYF.

The V and J genes are TRBV3-1 (or the pseudogene TRBV3-2) and TRBJ2-5, with D tentatively TRBD2 (6 bases). This CDR3 has 15 residues. V lost 1 base and J 3 bases, leaving 12 bases between the germline ends. CDR1 LGHDT and CDR2 YNNKEL come from the germline V gene (reference sequence). CDR3: CASSQGGSGKETQYF. DNA of the CDR3: TGTGCCAGCAGCCAAGGGGGTAGCGGAAAAGAGACCCAGTACTTC.

This clone was observed once. The chain is built from TRBV15 and TRBJ2-1, with 14 bases fitting TRBD2. Germline-derived CDR1 and CDR2 are LNHNV and YYDKDF (reference sequence). This CDR3 is 17 amino acids long. V gave up 4 bases and J gave up 8 bases; unmatched junction bases: 10. The CDR3 here is CATSTRLAGGGWDEQFF. The CDR3 DNA is TGTGCCACCAGCACCCGACTAGCGGGAGGGGGGTGGGATGAGCAGTTCTTC.

This clone was observed once. The chain is built from TRBV3-1 (or the pseudogene TRBV3-2) and TRBJ1-1; D not certain. Trimming left V 4 bases short and J 4 bases short, with 10 bases between. CDR1 LGHDT and CDR2 YNNKEL come from the germline V gene (reference sequence). This CDR3 contains 13 residues. CDR3 in DNA: TGTGCCAGCAGCCGCGGAGGGCGCACTGAAGCTTTCTTT. It translates to CASSRGGRTEAFF.

This clone showed up just a few times. This chain uses TRBV24-1 with TRBJ2-1; 8 bases fit TRBD1. CDR1 and CDR2 (germline): KGHDR, SFDVKD. The length of the CDR3 is 16 residues. Trimming cost V 10 bases and J 9 bases; bases outside gene matches: 19. As DNA, the CDR3 is TGTGCCACAAGCCCCACGGGACAGGTGGGGAGAGGTGAGCAGTTCTTC. Its translation is CATSPTGQVGRGEQFF.

V is TRBV29-1 and J is TRBJ2-5; 8 bases are shared with TRBD1. V shed 3 bases and J 4 bases; nucleotides not matched to a gene: 4. Germline V gene lookup returns CDR1 SQVTM and CDR2 ANQGSEA. This CDR3 spans 13 amino acids. CDR3 loop: CSVDVTGVETQYF. The CDR3 DNA follows: TGCAGCGTTGATGTGACAGGGGTAGAGACCCAGTACTTC.

This chain joins TRBV5-4 and TRBJ2-1; a weak D match, TRBD1 (5 bases). The CDR3 contains 14 residues. CDR1 is SGHNT and CDR2 is YYREEE in the germline V gene (reference sequence). V was shortened by 5 bases and J by 3 bases, with 12 bases between the two germline ends. CDR3 DNA: TGTGCCAGCAGTCTAGACAGTCTCTACAATGAGCAGTTCTTC. Protein: CASSLDSLYNEQFF.

The rearrangement joins TRBV7-9 to TRBJ2-2; no definite D call. The CDR3 is 15 residues long. Germline assignment: CDR1 SEHNR and CDR2 FQNEAQ (reference sequence). V shed 1 base and J shed 3 bases, with 9 bases lying between them. The CDR3 nucleotides read TGTGCCAGCAGCTTAGTGAGCATTGACACCGGGGAGCTGTTTTTT. Translating gives CASSLVSIDTGELFF.